This TCR beta chain is from a study of blood T cell repertoires in COVID-19. Turning to the study itself: Nucleic acid was either cDNA or gDNA, and it came from T cells, B-cell-depleted T cells, or PBMCs.

Trimming stripped 4 bases from V and 3 bases from J, with 7 bases between. The CDR3 sequence is 12 residues long. Per the germline V gene, CDR1 is SGHDT and CDR2 is YYEEEE. Source study methods: Amplification from reference gene primers served as the basis for estimated nucleated cell counts. Clones were sequenced by immunoSEQ multiplex PCR, and TCRdb holds only the in-frame ones, with some missing. D and trimming were read from the DNA, whereas the V and J calls and clone size are those reported in that table. The data hold 12,000 or so clones, with approximately 82% observed a single time. The sequenced material came from peripheral blood. The chain recombines TRBV5-6 with TRBJ1-2; D ambiguous. This receptor was taken from a human donor in a cohort sampled during active COVID-19. CDR3 sequence reads: CASSRRDYGYTF. The CDR3 nucleotides read TGTGCCAGCAGCCGTCGGGACTATGGCTACACCTTC.